These 13 T cell receptor beta chains were all obtained from the same sample, sequenced in a study of blood T cell repertoires in COVID-19. Produced via immunoSEQ multiplex PCR; TCRdb's table is partial and in-frame only. The sample includes roughly 200,000 clones, 83% of them seen just once. The source material was PBMCs or T cells enriched from blood (not recorded which). These receptors all come from a woman between 50 and 59 years old who had been exposed to COVID-19.

The J gene is TRBJ1-2, the V gene TRBV15; D gene unclear. This CDR3 is built from 15 residues. V lost 0 bases, J lost 5 bases, and 13 bases lay in between. Germline lookup yields CDR1 LNHNV and CDR2 YYDKDF (reference sequence). Written as DNA, the CDR3 is TGTGCCACCAGCAGAGATCTGCAGGCGGGGTATGGCTACACCTTC. Protein: CATSRDLQAGYGYTF. Together with reference TRBV15 and TRBJ1-2, the CDR3 gives the full variable domain: DAMVIQNPRYQVTQFGKPVTLSCSQTLNHNVMYWYQQKSSQAPKLLFHYYDKDFNNEADTPDNFQSRRPNTSFCFLDIRSPGLGDTAMYLCATSRDLQAGYGYTFGSGTRLTVV.

In this sample, this clone turned up a few times. The chain links TRBV11-2 to TRBJ1-1; no clear D gene. V lost 5 bases and J lost 0, with 10 bases in between. The length of the CDR3 is 14 residues. The germline CDR1 and CDR2 sequences are SGHAT and FQNNGV. CDR3 sequence reads: CASSLRPLNTEAFF. In DNA, the CDR3 is TGTGCCAGCAGCCTCAGGCCGTTGAACACTGAAGCTTTCTTT. Full variable domain (remainder filled in from reference TRBV11-2 and TRBJ1-1): EAGVAQSPRYKIIEKRQSVAFWCNPISGHATLYWYQQILGQGPKLLIQFQNNGVVDDSQLPKDRFSAERLKGVDSTLKIQPAKLEDSAVYLCASSLRPLNTEAFFGQGTRLTVV.

This chain joins TRBV27 and TRBJ2-5; D uncertain. CDR3 size: 15 residues. V was shortened by 2 bases and J by 4 bases, with 14 bases between the two germline ends. Germline values: CDR1 MNHEY, CDR2 SMNVEV (reference sequence). CDR3 region: CASSLLSRLGETQYF. In DNA form, the CDR3 reads TGTGCCAGCAGTTTACTTTCCAGGTTGGGAGAGACCCAGTACTTC.

The V call is TRBV7-9, the J call TRBJ1-2; D unresolved. Germline loops: CDR1 SEHNR, CDR2 FQNEAQ (reference sequence). V shed 5 bases and J shed 0 bases, with 10 bases lying between them. The CDR3 consists of 14 residues. The CDR3 is CASSPSPANYGYTF. CDR3 nucleotide sequence: TGTGCCAGCAGCCCCTCCCCCGCTAACTATGGCTACACCTTC.

The chain's CDR3 is CASSDLAGLAGGVNEQFF. CDR3 coding DNA: TGTGCCAGCAGTGACTTGGCAGGACTAGCGGGGGGGGTCAATGAGCAGTTCTTC. The rearrangement uses TRBV2 and TRBJ2-1, with 15 bases matching TRBD2. Trimming cost V 3 bases and J 6 bases; bases outside gene matches: 9. The CDR3 has 18 amino acids. Germline CDR1 and CDR2: SNHLY and FYNNEI.

This clone turned up a few times. J is TRBJ1-1 and V is TRBV18; no firm D call. V was pared by 2 bases and J by 0 bases, with 7 bases between. Germline-derived CDR1 and CDR2 are KGHSH and LQKENI. This CDR3 comprises 14 residues. The DNA of the CDR3 is TGTGCCAGCTCACCAGGCAGGCTGAACACTGAAGCTTTCTTT. Its protein is CASSPGRLNTEAFF.

The J gene is TRBJ1-1, the V gene TRBV3-1 (or the pseudogene TRBV3-2); 9 bases are shared with TRBD1. The CDR3 extends over 15 amino acids. Germline CDR1 LGHDT, CDR2 YNNKEL (reference sequence). V gave up 2 bases and J gave up 5 bases; unmatched junction bases: 6. CDR3 in DNA: TGTGCCAGCAGCCAATCTACAGGGGGCCGTACTGAAGCTTTCTTT. Translation: CASSQSTGGRTEAFF.

This clone came up a few times. This chain links TRBV10-3 with TRBJ2-3; 7 bases are a match to TRBD1. The CDR3 loop spans 12 amino acids. The V gene's germline CDR1 is ENHRY and CDR2 SYGVKD. V lost 10 bases to trimming and J lost 5 bases; unmatched junction nucleotides: 6. The CDR3 region is CATTGIGDTQYF. DNA for the CDR3: TGTGCCACGACAGGGATAGGAGATACGCAGTATTTT.

The CDR3 DNA sequence: TGTGCCAGCAGTTCGGACAGGGCCGTTGAAGCTTTCTTT. Amino acids: CASSSDRAVEAFF. The chain employs TRBV6-2 or TRBV6-3 and TRBJ1-1, with 8 bases fitting TRBD1. CDR1 and CDR2 from the germline V gene are MNHEY and SVGEGT. The CDR3 loop spans 13 amino acids. V lost 4 bases and J lost 7; bases outside the gene matches: 5.

The J gene is TRBJ2-7, the V gene TRBV18; TRBD2 matches at 13 bases. Germline V lookup: CDR1 KGHSH, CDR2 LQKENI. This CDR3 has 16 amino acids. Losses at the gene ends were 6 bases for V and 0 bases for J; bases not matched to a gene: 5. The CDR3 here is CASSPTSGGLSYEQYF. CDR3 DNA sequence: TGTGCCAGCTCGCCGACTAGCGGGGGGCTCTCCTACGAGCAGTACTTC.

The chain joins TRBV9 to TRBJ1-2, with TRBD1 as a possible D gene (6 bases). The CDR3 spans 16 residues. Germline values: CDR1 SGDLS, CDR2 YYNGEE. V was shortened by 2 bases and J by 0 bases, with 14 bases between the two germline ends. CDR3 protein: CASSVTTGISNYGYTF. The CDR3 DNA sequence: TGTGCCAGCAGCGTCACTACAGGGATCTCTAACTATGGCTACACCTTC.

This clone was observed a few times. CDR3 sequence: CASSLTSGMGELFF. Here the CDR3 DNA reads TGTGCCAGCAGCTTGACTAGCGGAATGGGGGAGCTGTTTTTT. The J gene is TRBJ2-2, the V gene TRBV7-2; 9 bases are shared with TRBD2. The CDR3 has 14 amino acids. From germline, CDR1 is SGHTA and CDR2 FQGNSA. V lost 3 bases and J lost 8; bases outside the gene matches: 4. The complete variable domain, with remaining parts taken from reference TRBV7-2 and TRBJ2-2, reads GAGVSQSPSNKVTEKGKDVELRCDPISGHTALYWYRQSLGQGLEFLIYFQGNSAPDKSGLPSDRFSAERTGGSVSTLTIQRTQQEDSAVYLCASSLTSGMGELFFGEGSRLTVL.

The rearrangement links TRBV19 to TRBJ2-5; tentatively, D is TRBD1 (6 bases). The CDR3 length is 15 residues. V dropped 3 bases and J dropped 5 bases, with 16 bases sitting between them. The germline V gene has CDR1 LNHDA and CDR2 SQIVND (reference sequence). This CDR3 reads CASSISGANRETQYF. The CDR3 nucleotides are TGTGCCAGTAGTATTTCAGGGGCTAATCGGGAGACCCAGTACTTC.